This T cell receptor (beta chain) appears in the sequencing data of a study of T cells in Graves' hyperthyroidism and ophthalmopathy. This CDR3 is built from 15 residues. In germline, CDR1 is LNHDA, CDR2 SQIVND (reference sequence). V shed 2 bases and J shed 1 base, with 12 bases lying between them. Authors of the study amplified TCR beta CDR3 regions from RNA transcripts. HTBI primers were used for first-round RT-PCR of the TCR CDR3. TCRdb reprocessed the multiplex PCR reads with MiXCR, giving one entry per CDR3 protein. Among under 450,000 distinct CDR3 sequences listed, approximately 15% were seen once.

This chain joins TRBV19 and TRBJ2-7, with unresolved D. This TCR derives from a woman between 18 and 29 years old with Graves' hyperthyroidism. The sequenced sample was blood. CDR3 region: CASSIHWARSYEQYF. The CDR3 bases are TGTGCCAGTAGTATACACTGGGCCAGGTCCTACGAGCAGTACTTC.